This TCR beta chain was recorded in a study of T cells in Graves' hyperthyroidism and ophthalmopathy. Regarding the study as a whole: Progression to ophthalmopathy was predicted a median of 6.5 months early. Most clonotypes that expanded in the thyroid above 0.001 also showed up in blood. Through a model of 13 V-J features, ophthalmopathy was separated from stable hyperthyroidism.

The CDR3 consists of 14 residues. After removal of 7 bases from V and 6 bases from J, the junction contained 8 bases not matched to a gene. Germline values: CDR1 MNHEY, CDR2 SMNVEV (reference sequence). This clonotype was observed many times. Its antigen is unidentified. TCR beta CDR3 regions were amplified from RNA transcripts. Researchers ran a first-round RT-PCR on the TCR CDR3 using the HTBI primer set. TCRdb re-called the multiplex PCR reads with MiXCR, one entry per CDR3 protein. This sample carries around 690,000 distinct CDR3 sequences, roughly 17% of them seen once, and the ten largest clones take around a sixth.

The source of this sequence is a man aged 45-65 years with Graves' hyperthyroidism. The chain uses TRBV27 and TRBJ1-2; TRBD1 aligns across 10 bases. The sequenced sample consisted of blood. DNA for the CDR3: TGTGCCAGCAAACCGGGACAGGGGATACATGGCTACACCTTC. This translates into CASKPGQGIHGYTF.